This TCR beta chain derives from a study of technical replicates of blood from four donors. This clone has just one count. Sequencing was performed with immunoSEQ multiplex PCR; in TCRdb, only in-frame clones are kept and a portion is missing. The profile shows some 70,000 clones, 95% to 98% of them singletons. The CDR3 totals 15 residues. With 5 bases clipped from V and 5 bases from J, the junction kept 7 bases outside the gene matches. CDR1 is KGHSH, CDR2 LQKENI, per germline. The chain has TRBV18 and TRBJ2-7; TRBD2 matches 12 bases. The sequencing input was T cells isolated from PBMCs. The receptor was derived from a human donor in good health. As DNA, the CDR3 is TGTGCCAGCTCATCTACTAGCGGGAGGAAGCACGAGCAGTACTTC. Translated, it gives CASSSTSGRKHEQYF.